The present entry profiles one TCR beta chain with its context. The record originates from a study of blood T cell repertoires in COVID-19. Assay used: immunoSEQ multiplex PCR; TCRdb lists only in-frame clones, some missing. Here the sample spans over 250,000 clones, 80% to 90% being singletons. V was pared by 4 bases and J by 1 base, with 11 bases between. CDR1 is SGHDT, CDR2 YYEEEE, per germline. This CDR3 is 14 amino acids long. The source of this sequence is a woman in her thirties who had recovered from COVID-19. Sequencing input: PBMCs or T cells enriched from blood (not recorded which). V is TRBV5-6 and J is TRBJ1-1; tentative D call: TRBD1 (5 bases). The DNA for the CDR3 is TGTGCCAGCAGCGGAGGGGTGTGGAACACTGAAGCTTTCTTT. This sequence encodes CASSGGVWNTEAFF.